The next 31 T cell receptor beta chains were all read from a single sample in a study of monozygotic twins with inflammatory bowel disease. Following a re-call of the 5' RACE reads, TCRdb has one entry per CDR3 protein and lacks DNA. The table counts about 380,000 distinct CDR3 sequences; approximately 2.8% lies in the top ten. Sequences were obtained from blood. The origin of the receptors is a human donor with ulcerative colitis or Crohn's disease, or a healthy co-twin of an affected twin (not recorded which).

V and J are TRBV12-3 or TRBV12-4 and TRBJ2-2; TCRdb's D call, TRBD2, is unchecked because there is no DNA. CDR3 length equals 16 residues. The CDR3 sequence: CASSSGLAGNTGELFF.

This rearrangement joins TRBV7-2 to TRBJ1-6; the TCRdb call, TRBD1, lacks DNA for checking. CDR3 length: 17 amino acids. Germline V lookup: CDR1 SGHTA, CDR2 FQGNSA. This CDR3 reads CASSSGDAGSYNSPLHF.

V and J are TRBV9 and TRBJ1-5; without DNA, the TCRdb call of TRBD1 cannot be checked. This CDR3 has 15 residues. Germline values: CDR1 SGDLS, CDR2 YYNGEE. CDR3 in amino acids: CASSVGTASNQPQHF. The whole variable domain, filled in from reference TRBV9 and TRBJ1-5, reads DSGVTQTPKHLITATGQRVTLRCSPRSGDLSVYWYQQSLDQGLQFLIQYYNGEERAKGNILERFSAQQFPDLHSELNLSSLELGDSALYFCASSVGTASNQPQHFGDGTRLSIL.

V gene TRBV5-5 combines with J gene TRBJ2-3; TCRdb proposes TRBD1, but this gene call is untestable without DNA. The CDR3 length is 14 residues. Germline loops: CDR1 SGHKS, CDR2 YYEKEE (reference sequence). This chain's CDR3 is CASSPWDGTDTQYF.

The CDR3 here is CASSRDRVNTIYF. The rearrangement uses TRBV5-1 and TRBJ1-3; TCRdb outputs TRBD1, but without DNA this stays unchecked. Looked up from germline, CDR1 is SGHRS and CDR2 is YFSETQ. The CDR3 spans 13 residues.

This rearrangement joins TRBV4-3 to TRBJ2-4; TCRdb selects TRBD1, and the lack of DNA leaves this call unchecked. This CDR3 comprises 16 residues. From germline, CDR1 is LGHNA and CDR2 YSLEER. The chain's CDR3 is CASSWTGGETKNIQYF.

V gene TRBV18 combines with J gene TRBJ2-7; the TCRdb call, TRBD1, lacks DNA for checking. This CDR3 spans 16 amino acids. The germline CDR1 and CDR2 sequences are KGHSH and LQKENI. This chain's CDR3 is CASSPPEAGGLYEQYF.

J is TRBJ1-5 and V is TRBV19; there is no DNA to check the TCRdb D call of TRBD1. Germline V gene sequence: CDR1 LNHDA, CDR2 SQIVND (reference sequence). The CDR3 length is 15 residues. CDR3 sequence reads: CASIPRAGSNQPQHF.

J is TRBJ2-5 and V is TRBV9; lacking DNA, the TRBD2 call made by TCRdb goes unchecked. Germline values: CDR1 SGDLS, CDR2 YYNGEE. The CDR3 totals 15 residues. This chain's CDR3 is CASSVVRGGVETQYF.

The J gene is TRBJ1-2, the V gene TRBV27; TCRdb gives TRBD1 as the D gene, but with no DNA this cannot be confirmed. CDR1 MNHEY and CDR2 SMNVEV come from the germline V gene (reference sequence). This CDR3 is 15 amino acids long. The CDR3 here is CASLKFGPGGNGYTF.

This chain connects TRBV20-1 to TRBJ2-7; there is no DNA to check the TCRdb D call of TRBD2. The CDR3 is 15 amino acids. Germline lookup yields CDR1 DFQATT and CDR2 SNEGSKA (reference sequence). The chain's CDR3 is CSAAPTSGGSYEQYF.

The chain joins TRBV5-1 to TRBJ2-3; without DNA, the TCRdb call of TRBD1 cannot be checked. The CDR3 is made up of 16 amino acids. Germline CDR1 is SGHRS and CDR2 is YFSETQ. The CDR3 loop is CASSLARLAGADTQYF.

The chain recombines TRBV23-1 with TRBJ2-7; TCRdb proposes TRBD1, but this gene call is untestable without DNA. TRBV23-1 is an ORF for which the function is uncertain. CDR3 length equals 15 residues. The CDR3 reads CASSHEDRTTGEQYF.

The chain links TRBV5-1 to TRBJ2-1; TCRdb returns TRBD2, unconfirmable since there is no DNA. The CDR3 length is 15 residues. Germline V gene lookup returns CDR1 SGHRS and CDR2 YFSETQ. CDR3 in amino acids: CASSTLAGEYNEQFF.

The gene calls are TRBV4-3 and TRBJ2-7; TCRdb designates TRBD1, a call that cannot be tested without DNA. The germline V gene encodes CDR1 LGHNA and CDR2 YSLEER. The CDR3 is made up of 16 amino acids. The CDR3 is CASSQGAAPLSYEQYF.

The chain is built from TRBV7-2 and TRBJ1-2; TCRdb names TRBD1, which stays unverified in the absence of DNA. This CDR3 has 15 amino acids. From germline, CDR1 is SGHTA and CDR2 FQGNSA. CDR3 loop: CASSLVGTGGSGYTF.

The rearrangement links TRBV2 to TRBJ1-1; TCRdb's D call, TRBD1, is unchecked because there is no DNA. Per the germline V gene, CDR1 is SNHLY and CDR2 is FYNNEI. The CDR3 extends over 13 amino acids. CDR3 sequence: CASRGQGNTEAFF. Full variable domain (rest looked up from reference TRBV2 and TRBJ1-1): EPEVTQTPSHQVTQMGQEVILRCVPISNHLYFYWYRQILGQKVEFLVSFYNNEISEKSEIFDDQFSVERPDGSNFTLKIRSTKLEDSAMYFCASRGQGNTEAFFGQGTRLTVV.

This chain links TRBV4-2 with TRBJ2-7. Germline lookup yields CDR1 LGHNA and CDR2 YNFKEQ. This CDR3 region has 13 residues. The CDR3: CASGIGDSYEQYF.

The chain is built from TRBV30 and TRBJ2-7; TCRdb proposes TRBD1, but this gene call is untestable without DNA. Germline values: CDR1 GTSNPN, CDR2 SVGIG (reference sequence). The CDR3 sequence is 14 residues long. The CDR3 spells CAWSRDRASYEQYF.

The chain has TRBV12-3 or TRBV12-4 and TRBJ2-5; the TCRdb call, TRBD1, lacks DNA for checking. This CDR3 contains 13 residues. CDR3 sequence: CASSLRQQETQYF.

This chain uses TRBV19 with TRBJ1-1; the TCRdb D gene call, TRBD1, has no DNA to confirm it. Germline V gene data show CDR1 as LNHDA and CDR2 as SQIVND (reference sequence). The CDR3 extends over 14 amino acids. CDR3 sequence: CASRLGRMNTEAFF.

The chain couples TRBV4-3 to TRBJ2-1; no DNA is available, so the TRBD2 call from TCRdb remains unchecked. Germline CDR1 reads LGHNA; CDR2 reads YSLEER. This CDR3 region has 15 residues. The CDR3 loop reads CASSQARTSGGGQFF.

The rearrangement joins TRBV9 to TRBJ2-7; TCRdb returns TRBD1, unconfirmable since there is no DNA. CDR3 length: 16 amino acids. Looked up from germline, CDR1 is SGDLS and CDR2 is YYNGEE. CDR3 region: CASSVEGTLAAYEQYF.

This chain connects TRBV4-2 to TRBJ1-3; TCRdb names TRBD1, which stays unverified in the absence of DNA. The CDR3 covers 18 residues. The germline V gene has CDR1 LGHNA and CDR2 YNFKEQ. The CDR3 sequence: CASSQREYRATSGNTIYF.

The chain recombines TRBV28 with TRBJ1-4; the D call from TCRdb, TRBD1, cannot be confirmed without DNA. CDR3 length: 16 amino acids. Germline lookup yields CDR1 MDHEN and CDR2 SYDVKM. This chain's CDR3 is CASSLTPGTGAEKLFF.

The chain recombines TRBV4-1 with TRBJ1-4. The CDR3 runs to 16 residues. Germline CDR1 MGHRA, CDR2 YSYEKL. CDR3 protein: CASSQDITRTEEKLFF.

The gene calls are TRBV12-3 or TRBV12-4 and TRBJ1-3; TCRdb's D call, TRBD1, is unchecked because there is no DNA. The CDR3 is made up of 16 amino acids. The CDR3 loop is CASTPSDRGSGNTIYF.

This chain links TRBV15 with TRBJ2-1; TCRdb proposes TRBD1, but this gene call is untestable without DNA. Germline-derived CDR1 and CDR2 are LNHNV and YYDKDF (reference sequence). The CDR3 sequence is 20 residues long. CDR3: CATSRDYSGSGFSVHNEQFF.

The CDR3 here is CASCATGTGPRRYNEQFF. This chain uses TRBV6-1 with TRBJ2-1; TCRdb designates TRBD1, a call that cannot be tested without DNA. Germline-derived CDR1 and CDR2 are MNHNS and SASEGT. This CDR3 spans 18 amino acids.

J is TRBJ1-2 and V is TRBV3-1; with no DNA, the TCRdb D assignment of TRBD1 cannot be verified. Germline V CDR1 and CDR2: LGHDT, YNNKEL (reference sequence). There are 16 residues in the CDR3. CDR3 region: CASSQERSQGTKGYTF.

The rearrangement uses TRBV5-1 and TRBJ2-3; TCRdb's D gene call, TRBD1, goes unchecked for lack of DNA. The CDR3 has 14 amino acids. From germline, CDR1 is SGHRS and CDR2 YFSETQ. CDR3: CASSLAGGQNTQYF.